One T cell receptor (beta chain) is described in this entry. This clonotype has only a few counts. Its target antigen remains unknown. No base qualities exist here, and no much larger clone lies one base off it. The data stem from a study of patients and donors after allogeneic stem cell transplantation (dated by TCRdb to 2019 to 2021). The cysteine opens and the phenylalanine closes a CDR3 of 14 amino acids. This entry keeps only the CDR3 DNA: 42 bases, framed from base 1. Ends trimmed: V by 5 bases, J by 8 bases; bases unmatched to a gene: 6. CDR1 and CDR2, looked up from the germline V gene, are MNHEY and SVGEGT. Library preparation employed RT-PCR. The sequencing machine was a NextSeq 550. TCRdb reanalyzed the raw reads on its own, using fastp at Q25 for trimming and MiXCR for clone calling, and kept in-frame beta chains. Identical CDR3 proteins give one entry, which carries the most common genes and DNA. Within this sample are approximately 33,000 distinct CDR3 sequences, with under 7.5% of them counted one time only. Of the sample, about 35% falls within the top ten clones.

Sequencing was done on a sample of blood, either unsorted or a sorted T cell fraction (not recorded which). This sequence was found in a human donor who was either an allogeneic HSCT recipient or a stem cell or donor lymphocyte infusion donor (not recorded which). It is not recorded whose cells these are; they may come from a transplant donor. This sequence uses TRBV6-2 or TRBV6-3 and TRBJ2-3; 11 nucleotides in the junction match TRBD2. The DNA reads TGTGCCAGCAGTATAGCGGGAGGGCCAGGTACGCAGTATTTT. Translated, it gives CASSIAGGPGTQYF.